Sequencing of this T cell receptor beta chain was carried out in a study of T-cell reconstitution after alpha-beta-depleted transplantation in children. Preparing the TCRbeta library involved the use of unique molecular identifiers. TCRdb called the PCR reads again in MiXCR, with one record for every CDR3 protein. The sample lists 500,000 to 650,000 distinct CDR3 sequences, about 10% occurring once. Study conclusions and caveats: Surviving recipient T cells and thymic progenitors accounted for the high day-60 TCRbeta diversity observed in some patients. The authors attributed T-cell counts and diversity one year after transplant mostly to newly produced T cells. It was reported that alpha-beta T cells came from several hundred expanded graft clones (about two months after transplant).

This clonotype was observed a handful of times. What it recognizes is unknown. The receptor was derived from a female patient between 2 and 15 years old who had a stem cell transplant for aplastic anemia, so the T cells may come from the graft donor. The sequencing here drew on PBMCs, mostly from graft donor cells, taken 180 days after TCRalphabeta/CD19-depleted stem cell transplant.

The CDR3 DNA is TGTGCCAGCCTTAATACAGGGGGAGAAAAACTGTTTTTT. Its protein is CASLNTGGEKLFF. The V gene is TRBV6-6, the J gene TRBJ1-4; 8 bases fit TRBD1. This CDR3 is built from 13 residues. The germline CDR1 and CDR2 sequences are MNHNY and SVGAGI (reference sequence). With V trimmed by 8 bases and J by 8 bases, 7 bases remained unmatched.